This T cell receptor (beta chain) came from a study of CD8 T cells in Susac syndrome. This clonotype showed up just once. CD8+ and CD4+ T cells circulating in blood were sequenced for TCR beta. The TEMRA cells underwent FACS enrichment, while the CD8+ and CD4+ T cells underwent negative isolation. Germline V gene lookup returns CDR1 SNHLY and CDR2 FYNNEI. The CDR3 length is 14 residues. Trimming left V 8 bases short and J 5 bases short, with 18 bases between. An input of 0.5 to 1 ug of RNA was subjected to reverse transcription using random hexamers. Across 54 Vbeta and 13 Jbeta, TCR beta CDR3 was amplified with immunoSEQ multiplex PCR. Each CDR3 protein gets one entry after TCRdb re-called the immunoSEQ multiplex PCR reads with MiXCR. The sample comprises around 140,000 distinct CDR3 sequences, around 75% of which are singletons, and roughly 0.5% rests with the top ten.

This TCR was recovered from a human donor with multiple sclerosis. The source material was CD8+ T cells from PBMCs. The V and J genes are TRBV2 and TRBJ2-5; tentative D call: TRBD2 (7 bases). The CDR3 loop reads CASWGGSSVETQYF. In DNA, the CDR3 is TGTGCCAGCTGGGGGGGCTCAAGTGTGGAGACCCAGTACTTC. The full variable domain, its missing parts supplied by reference TRBV2 and TRBJ2-5, is EPEVTQTPSHQVTQMGQEVILRCVPISNHLYFYWYRQILGQKVEFLVSFYNNEISEKSEIFDDQFSVERPDGSNFTLKIRSTKLEDSAMYFCASWGGSSVETQYFGPGTRLLVL.